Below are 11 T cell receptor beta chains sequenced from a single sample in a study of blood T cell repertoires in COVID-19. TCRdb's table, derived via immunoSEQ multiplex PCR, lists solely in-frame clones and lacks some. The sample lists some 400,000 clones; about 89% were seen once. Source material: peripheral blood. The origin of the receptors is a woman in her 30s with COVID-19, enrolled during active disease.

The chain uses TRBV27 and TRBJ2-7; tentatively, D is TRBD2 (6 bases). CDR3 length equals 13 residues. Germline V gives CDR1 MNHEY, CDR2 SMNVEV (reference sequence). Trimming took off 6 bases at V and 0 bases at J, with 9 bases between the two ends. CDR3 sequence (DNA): TGTGCCAGCAGGGGACTCGTCTCCTACGAGCAGTACTTC. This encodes CASRGLVSYEQYF.

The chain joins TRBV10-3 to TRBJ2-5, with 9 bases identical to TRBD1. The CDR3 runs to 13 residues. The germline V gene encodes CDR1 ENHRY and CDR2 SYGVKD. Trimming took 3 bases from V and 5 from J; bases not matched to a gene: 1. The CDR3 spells CAISDGQGETQYF. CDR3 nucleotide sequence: TGTGCCATCAGTGACGGACAGGGGGAGACCCAGTACTTC.

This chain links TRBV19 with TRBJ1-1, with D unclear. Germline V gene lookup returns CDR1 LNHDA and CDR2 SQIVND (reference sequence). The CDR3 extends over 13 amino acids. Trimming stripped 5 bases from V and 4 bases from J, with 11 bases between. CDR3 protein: CASSVALRTEAFF. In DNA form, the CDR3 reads TGTGCCAGTAGTGTGGCCCTTCGCACTGAAGCTTTCTTT.

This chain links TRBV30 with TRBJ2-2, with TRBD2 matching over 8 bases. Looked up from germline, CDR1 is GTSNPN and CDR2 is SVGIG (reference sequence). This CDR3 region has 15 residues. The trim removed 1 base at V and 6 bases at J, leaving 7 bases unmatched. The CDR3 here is CAWSAGLVWAGELFF. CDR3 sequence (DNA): TGTGCCTGGAGTGCGGGACTAGTATGGGCCGGGGAGCTGTTTTTT.

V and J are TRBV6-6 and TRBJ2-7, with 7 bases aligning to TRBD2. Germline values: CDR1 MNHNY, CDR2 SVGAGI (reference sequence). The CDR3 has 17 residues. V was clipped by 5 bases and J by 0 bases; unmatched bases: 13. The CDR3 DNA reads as TGTGCCAGCAGTCCCCTAGCCCAGACTAGCCTCTCCTACGAGCAGTACTTC. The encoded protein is CASSPLAQTSLSYEQYF.

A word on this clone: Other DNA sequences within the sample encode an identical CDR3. The CDR3 sequence: CASTGTGTYEQYF. CDR3 nucleotides: TGTGCCAGCACCGGGACAGGGACCTACGAGCAGTACTTC. The chain has TRBV19 and TRBJ2-7; 9 positions agree with TRBD1. The CDR3 consists of 13 residues. Germline loops: CDR1 LNHDA, CDR2 SQIVND (reference sequence). With 9 bases clipped from V and 2 bases from J, the junction kept 5 bases outside the gene matches.

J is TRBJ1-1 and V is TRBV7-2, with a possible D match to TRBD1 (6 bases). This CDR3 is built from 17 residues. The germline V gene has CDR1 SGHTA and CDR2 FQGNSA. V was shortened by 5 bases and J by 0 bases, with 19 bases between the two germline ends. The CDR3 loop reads CASSPRGGIGMNTEAFF. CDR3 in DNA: TGTGCCAGCAGCCCAAGGGGGGGAATAGGTATGAACACTGAAGCTTTCTTT.

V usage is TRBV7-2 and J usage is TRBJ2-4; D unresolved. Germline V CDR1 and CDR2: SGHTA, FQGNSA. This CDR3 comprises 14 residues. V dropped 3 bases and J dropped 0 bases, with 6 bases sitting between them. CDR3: CASSLRLAKNIQYF. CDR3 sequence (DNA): TGTGCCAGCAGCTTGAGGTTAGCCAAAAACATTCAGTACTTC.

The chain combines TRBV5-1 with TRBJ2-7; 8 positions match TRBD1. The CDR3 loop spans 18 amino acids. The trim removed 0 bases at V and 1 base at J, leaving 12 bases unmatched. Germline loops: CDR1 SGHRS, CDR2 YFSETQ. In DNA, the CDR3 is TGCGCCAGCAGCTTGGGGCCCATGGACAGGGTGACATCCTACGAGCAGTACTTC. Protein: CASSLGPMDRVTSYEQYF.

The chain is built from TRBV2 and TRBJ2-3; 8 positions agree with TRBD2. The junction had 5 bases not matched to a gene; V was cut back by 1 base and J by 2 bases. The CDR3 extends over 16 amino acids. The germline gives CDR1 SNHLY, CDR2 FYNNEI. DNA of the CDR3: TGTGCCAGCAGTGAAGATATAGCGGGGCCCACAGATACGCAGTATTTT. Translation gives CASSEDIAGPTDTQYF.

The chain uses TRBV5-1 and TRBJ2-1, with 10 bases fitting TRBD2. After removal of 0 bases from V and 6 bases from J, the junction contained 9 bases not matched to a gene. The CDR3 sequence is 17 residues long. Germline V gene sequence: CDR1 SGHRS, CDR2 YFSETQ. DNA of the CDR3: TGCGCCAGCAGCTTGGCATCGGTAGCGGGAGGTCTCAATGAGCAGTTCTTC. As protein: CASSLASVAGGLNEQFF.